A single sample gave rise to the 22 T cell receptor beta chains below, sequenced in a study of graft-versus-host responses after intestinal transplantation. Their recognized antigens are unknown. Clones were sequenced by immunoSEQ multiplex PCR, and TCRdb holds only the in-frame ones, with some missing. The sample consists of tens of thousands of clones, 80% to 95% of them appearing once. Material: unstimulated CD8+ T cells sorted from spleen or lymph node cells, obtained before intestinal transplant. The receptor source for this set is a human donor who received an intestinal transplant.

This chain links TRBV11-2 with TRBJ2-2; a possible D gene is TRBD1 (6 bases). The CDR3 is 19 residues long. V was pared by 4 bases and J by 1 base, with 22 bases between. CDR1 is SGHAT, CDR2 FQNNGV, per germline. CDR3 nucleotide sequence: TGTGCCAGCAGCTCCGTGTGGGGGCTAGGGGCCGAGAACACCGGGGAGCTGTTTTTT. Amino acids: CASSSVWGLGAENTGELFF.

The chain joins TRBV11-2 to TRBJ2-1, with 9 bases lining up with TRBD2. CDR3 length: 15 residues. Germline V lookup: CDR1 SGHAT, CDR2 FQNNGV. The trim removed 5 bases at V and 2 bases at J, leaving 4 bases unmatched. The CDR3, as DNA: TGTGCCAGCAGCCGGGCGGGGGGGCCCTACAATGAGCAGTTCTTC. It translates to CASSRAGGPYNEQFF. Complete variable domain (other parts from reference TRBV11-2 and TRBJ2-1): EAGVAQSPRYKIIEKRQSVAFWCNPISGHATLYWYQQILGQGPKLLIQFQNNGVVDDSQLPKDRFSAERLKGVDSTLKIQPAKLEDSAVYLCASSRAGGPYNEQFFGPGTRLTVL.

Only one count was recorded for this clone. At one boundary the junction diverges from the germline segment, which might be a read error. CDR3 protein: CASSLGPSGGLFNEQFF. The CDR3 DNA follows: TGTGCTAGCAGCTTAGGGCCTAGCGGGGGCCTCTTCAATGAGCAGTTCTTC. The genes are TRBV7-7 and TRBJ2-1; 10 bases are shared with TRBD2. In germline, CDR1 is SSHAT, CDR2 FNYEAQ (reference sequence). The CDR3 has 17 residues.

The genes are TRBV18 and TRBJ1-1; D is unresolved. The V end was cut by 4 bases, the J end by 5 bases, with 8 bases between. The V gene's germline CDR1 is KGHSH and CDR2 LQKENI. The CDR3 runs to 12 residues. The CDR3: CASSRPETEAFF. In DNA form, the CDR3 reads TGTGCCAGCTCACGCCCTGAGACTGAAGCTTTCTTT.

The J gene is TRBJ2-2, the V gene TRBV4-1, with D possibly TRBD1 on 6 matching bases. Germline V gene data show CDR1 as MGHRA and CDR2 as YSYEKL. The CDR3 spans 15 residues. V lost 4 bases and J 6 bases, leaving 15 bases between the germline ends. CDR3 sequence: CASSPQGWGAGELFF. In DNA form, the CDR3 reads TGCGCCAGCAGCCCCCAGGGGTGGGGCGCCGGGGAGCTGTTTTTT.

CDR3 residues: CAIPGGGLNTGELFF. The CDR3 DNA sequence: TGTGCCATACCAGGCGGGGGCCTAAACACCGGGGAGCTGTTTTTT. The genes are TRBV10-3 and TRBJ2-2; TRBD2 might be the D (7 bases). Between the trimmed V and J ends, which lost 9 bases and 2 bases, there was a span of 16 bases. The germline gives CDR1 ENHRY, CDR2 SYGVKD. This CDR3 spans 15 amino acids.

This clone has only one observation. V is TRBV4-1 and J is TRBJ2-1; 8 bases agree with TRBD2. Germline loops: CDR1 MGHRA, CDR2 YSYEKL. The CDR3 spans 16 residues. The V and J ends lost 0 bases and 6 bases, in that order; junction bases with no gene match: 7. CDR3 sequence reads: CASSQDGGGLTNEQFF. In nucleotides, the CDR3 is TGCGCCAGCAGCCAAGATGGCGGGGGGCTAACCAATGAGCAGTTCTTC.

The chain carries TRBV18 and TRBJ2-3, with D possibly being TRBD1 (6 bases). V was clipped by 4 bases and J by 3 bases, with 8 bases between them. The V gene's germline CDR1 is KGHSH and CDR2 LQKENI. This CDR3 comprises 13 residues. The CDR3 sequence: CASSRTGTDTQYF. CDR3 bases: TGTGCCAGCTCACGTACAGGGACAGATACGCAGTATTTT.

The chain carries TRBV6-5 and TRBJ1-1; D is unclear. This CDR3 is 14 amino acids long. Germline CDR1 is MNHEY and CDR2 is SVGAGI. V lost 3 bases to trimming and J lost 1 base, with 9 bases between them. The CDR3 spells CASSYDLGNTEAFF. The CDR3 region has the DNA TGTGCCAGCAGTTATGACTTAGGGAACACTGAAGCTTTCTTT.

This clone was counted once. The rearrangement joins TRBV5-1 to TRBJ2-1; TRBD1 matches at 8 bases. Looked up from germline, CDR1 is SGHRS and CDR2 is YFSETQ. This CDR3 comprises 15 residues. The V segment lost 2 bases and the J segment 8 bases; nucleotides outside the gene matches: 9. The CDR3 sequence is CASSLTGTGGDEQFF. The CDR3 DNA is TGCGCCAGCAGCTTAACCGGGACAGGAGGGGATGAGCAGTTCTTC.

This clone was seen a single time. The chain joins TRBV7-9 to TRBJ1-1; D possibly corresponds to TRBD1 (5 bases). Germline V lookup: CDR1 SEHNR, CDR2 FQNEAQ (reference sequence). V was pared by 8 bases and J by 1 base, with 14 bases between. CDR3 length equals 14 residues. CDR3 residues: CASWGPEGNTEAFF. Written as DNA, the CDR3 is TGTGCCAGCTGGGGACCGGAGGGGAACACTGAAGCTTTCTTT.

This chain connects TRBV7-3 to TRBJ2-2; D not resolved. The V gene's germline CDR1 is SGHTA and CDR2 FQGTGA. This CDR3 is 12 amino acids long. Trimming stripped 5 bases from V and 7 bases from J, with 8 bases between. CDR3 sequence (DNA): TGTGCCAGCAGCCCCATCGGCGGGGAGCTGTTTTTT. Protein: CASSPIGGELFF. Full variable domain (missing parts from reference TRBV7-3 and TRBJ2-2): GAGVSQTPSNKVTEKGKYVELRCDPISGHTALYWYRQSLGQGPEFLIYFQGTGAADDSGLPNDRFFAVRPEGSVSTLKIQRTERGDSAVYLCASSPIGGELFFGEGSRLTVL.

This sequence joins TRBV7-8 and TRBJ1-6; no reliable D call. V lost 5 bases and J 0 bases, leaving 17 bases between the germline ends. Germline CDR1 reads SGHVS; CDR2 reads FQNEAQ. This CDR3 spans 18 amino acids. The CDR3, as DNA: TGTGCCAGCAGCCAAACCCGGACGGGGAACTCCTATAATTCACCCCTCCACTTT. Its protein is CASSQTRTGNSYNSPLHF.

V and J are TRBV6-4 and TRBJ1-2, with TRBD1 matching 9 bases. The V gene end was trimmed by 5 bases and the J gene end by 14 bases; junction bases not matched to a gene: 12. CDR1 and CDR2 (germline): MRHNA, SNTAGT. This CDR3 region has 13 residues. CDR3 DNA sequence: TGTGCCAGCAGTCTTGGACAGGGGACCTCCGTAACCTTC. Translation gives CASSLGQGTSVTF.

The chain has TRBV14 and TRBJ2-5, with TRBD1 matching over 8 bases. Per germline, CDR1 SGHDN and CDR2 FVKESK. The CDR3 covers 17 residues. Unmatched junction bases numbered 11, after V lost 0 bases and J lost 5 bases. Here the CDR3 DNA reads TGTGCCAGCAGCCAAGAACCCAGGACAGGGTGGAAGGAGACCCAGTACTTC. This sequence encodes CASSQEPRTGWKETQYF. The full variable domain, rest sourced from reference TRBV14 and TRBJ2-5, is EAGVTQFPSHSVIEKGQTVTLRCDPISGHDNLYWYRRVMGKEIKFLLHFVKESKQDESGMPNNRFLAERTGGTYSTLKVQPAELEDSGVYFCASSQEPRTGWKETQYFGPGTRLLVL.

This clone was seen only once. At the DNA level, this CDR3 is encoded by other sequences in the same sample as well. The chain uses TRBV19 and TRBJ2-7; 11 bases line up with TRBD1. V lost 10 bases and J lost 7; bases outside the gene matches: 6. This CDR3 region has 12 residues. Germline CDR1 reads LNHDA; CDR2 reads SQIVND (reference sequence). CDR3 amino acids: CATGQGAGEQYF. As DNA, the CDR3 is TGTGCCACCGGACAGGGGGCGGGTGAGCAGTACTTC.

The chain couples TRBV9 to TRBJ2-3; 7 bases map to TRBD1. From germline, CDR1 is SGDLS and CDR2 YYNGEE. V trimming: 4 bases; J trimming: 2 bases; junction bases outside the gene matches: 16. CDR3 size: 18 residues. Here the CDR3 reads CASSNPRQGATPTDTQYF. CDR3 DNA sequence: TGTGCCAGCAGCAACCCAAGACAGGGCGCTACTCCCACAGATACGCAGTATTTT.

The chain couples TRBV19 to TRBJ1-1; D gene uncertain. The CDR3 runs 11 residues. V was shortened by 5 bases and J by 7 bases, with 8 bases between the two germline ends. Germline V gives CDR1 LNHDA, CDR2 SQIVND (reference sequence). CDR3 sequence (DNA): TGTGCCAGTAGTTTGGGCCGTGAAGCTTTCTTT. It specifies CASSLGREAFF.

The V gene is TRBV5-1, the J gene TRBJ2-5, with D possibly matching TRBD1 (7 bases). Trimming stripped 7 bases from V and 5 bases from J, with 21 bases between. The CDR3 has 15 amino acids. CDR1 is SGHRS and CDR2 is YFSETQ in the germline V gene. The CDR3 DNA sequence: TGCGCCAGCGTCTCCGGGACAGATGCGGGGGAGACCCAGTACTTC. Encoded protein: CASVSGTDAGETQYF.

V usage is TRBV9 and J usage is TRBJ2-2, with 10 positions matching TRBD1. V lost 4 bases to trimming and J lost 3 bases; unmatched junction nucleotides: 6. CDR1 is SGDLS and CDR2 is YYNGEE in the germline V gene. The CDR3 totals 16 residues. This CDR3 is CASSRPGTGDTGELFF. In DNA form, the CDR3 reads TGTGCCAGCAGCCGCCCCGGGACAGGGGACACCGGGGAGCTGTTTTTT.

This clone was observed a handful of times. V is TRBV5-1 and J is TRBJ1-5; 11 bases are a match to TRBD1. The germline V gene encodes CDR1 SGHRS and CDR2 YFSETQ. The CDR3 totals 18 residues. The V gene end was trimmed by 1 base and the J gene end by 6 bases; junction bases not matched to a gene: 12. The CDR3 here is CASSLWRLPGTGGQPQHF. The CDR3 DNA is TGCGCCAGCAGCTTGTGGAGACTCCCGGGGACAGGGGGTCAGCCCCAGCATTTT.

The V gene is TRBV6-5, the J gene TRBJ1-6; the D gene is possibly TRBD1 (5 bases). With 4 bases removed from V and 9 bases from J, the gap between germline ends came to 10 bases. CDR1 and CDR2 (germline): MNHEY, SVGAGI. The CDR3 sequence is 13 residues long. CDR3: CASSSGDRSPLHF. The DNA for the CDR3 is TGTGCCAGCAGTTCGGGGGACCGTTCACCCCTCCACTTT.